This is a list of T cell receptor beta chains from one sample in a study of cytomegalovirus exposure and HLA in healthy donors. Repertoires were generated with immunoSEQ multiplex PCR, while TCRdb's copy carries only in-frame clones and drops some. Counted here are some 170,000 clones, roughly nine tenths occurring once; the ten biggest clones make up around 3.8%. Sequencing used PBMCs. These receptors came from a man between 18 and 35 years old in good health and CMV-seropositive. The CDR3 runs from the conserved cysteine through the conserved F or W. D genes are given only for firm matches. Not all rows give a size; the values are once, few, many and, for expanded clones, a class.

d_call: -; v_call: TRBV25-1; j_call: TRBJ2-5; clone_size: -; cdr3_nt: TGTGCCAGCAGAGCCTACAGTCCTCAAGAGACCCAGTACTTC; cdr3_aa: CASRAYSPQETQYF
d_call: -; v_call: TRBV11-3; j_call: TRBJ2-1; clone_size: -; cdr3_nt: TGTGCCAGCAGTTATATCATCTACGACAATGAGCAGTTCTTC; cdr3_aa: CASSYIIYDNEQFF
d_call: -; v_call: TRBV5-4; j_call: TRBJ2-7; clone_size: once; cdr3_nt: TGTGCCAGCAGCGTAATAACGGGCGAGCAGTACTTC; cdr3_aa: CASSVITGEQYF
d_call: TRBD2; v_call: TRBV9; j_call: TRBJ2-1; clone_size: -; cdr3_nt: TGTGCCAGCAGCGTAGAAGCGGGGCCATACAATGAGCAGTTCTTC; cdr3_aa: CASSVEAGPYNEQFF
d_call: -; v_call: TRBV10-3; j_call: TRBJ2-2; clone_size: once; cdr3_nt: TGTGCCATCAGTGAGTCGAAAGGTCAGGGGAGGAACACCGGGGAGCTGTTTTTT; cdr3_aa: CAISESKGQGRNTGELFF
d_call: -; v_call: TRBV7-8; j_call: TRBJ2-1; clone_size: -; cdr3_nt: TGTGCCAGCAGTTCAATAGCCCCATATTACAATGAGCAGTTCTTC; cdr3_aa: CASSSIAPYYNEQFF
d_call: TRBD2; v_call: TRBV11-3; j_call: TRBJ2-1; clone_size: -; cdr3_nt: TGTGCCAGCAGCTTAGAGCCTTTAGCGGGGGGTCTAATCGGGGAGCAGTTCTTC; cdr3_aa: CASSLEPLAGGLIGEQFF
d_call: TRBD2; v_call: TRBV2; j_call: TRBJ2-7; clone_size: -; cdr3_nt: TGTGCCAGCAGATGGGGTCCGGGACTAGCTTCCTACGAGCAGTACTTC; cdr3_aa: CASRWGPGLASYEQYF
d_call: -; v_call: TRBV14; j_call: TRBJ2-7; clone_size: -; cdr3_nt: TGTGCCAGCAGCCAAGATACGGGGTTACTGAGCTACGAGCAGTACTTC; cdr3_aa: CASSQDTGLLSYEQYF
d_call: -; v_call: TRBV4-2; j_call: TRBJ1-2; clone_size: -; cdr3_nt: TGTGCCAGCAGCCAAGATGGTGCGGCGAAAGCTAACTATGGCTACACCTTC; cdr3_aa: CASSQDGAAKANYGYTF
d_call: TRBD2; v_call: TRBV11-1; j_call: TRBJ2-7; clone_size: -; cdr3_nt: TGTGCCAGCAGCTTAGAGTTGGGACACGCTAGCGGGGCGACCTACGAGCAGTACTTC; cdr3_aa: CASSLELGHASGATYEQYF
d_call: TRBD1; v_call: TRBV4-1; j_call: TRBJ1-5; clone_size: -; cdr3_nt: TGCGCCAGCAGCCGGACAGGGGTGGGTCAGCCCCAGCATTTT; cdr3_aa: CASSRTGVGQPQHF
d_call: TRBD2; v_call: TRBV18; j_call: TRBJ2-3; clone_size: -; cdr3_nt: TGTGCCAGCTCACCCCTAGCGGGAGCTCCAGATACGCAGTATTTT; cdr3_aa: CASSPLAGAPDTQYF